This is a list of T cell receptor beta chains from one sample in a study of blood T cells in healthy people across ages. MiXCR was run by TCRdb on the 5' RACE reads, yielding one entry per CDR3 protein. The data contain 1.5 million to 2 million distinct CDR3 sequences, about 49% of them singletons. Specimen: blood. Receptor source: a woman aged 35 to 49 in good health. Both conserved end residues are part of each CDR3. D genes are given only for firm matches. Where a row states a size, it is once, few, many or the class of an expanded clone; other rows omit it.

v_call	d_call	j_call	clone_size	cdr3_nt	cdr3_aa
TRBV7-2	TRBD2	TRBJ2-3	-	TGTACCAGCAGCTCGGGACTACCACGCACAGATACGCAGTATTTT	CTSSSGLPRTDTQYF
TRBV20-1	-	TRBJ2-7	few	TGCAGTGCTAGAGATAAAGCCAGATCCTACGAGCAGTACTTC	CSARDKARSYEQYF
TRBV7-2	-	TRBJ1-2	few	TGTGCCAGCAGTTTTACTTCCGGGACACCAAACTATGGCTACACCTTC	CASSFTSGTPNYGYTF
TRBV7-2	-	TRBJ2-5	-	TGTGCCAGCACCAATTCAGGGTCCTCGGGAGAGACCCAGTACTTC	CASTNSGSSGETQYF
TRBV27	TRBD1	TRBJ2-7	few	TGTGCCAGCAGCCCACAAGGACAGGGGTCCTACGAGCAGTACTTC	CASSPQGQGSYEQYF
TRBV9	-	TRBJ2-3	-	TGTGCCAGCAGCGTAGAGGGGGGAGTCCCCACAGATACGCAGTATTTT	CASSVEGGVPTDTQYF
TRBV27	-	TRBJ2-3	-	TGTGCCAGTACGGAGATGTGGGGGGCGGCAGATACGCAGTATTTT	CASTEMWGAADTQYF
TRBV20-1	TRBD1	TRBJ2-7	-	TGCAGTGCGACGTCTACGACAGGGGCTTACTACGAGCAGTACTTC	CSATSTTGAYYEQYF
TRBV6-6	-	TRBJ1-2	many	TGTGCCAGCACGGAGGGGGGCAAAGGCTACACCTTC	CASTEGGKGYTF
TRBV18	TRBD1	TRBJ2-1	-	TGTGCCAGCGCACCACGGGACAGAAATGAGCAGTTCTTC	CASAPRDRNEQFF
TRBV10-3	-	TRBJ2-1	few	TGTGCCATCAGTGAGGGCGGCATTACCTACAATGAGCAGTTCTTC	CAISEGGITYNEQFF
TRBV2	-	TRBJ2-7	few	TGTGCCAGCAGTGAATACAGAGCCTACGAGCAGTACTTC	CASSEYRAYEQYF
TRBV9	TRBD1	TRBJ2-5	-	TGTGCCAGCAGCCTTGGACAGGGGGCGTTCAATGAGCAGTACTTC	CASSLGQGAFNEQYF
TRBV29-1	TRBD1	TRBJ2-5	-	TGCAGCGTTAGGACAGGGCTTCAAGGGACCCAGTACTTC	CSVRTGLQGTQYF
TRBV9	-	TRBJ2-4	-	TGTGCCAGCAGCGTAGGTCCAGGGAGAGAAGGAAACATTCAGTACTTC	CASSVGPGREGNIQYF
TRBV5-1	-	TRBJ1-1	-	TGCGCCAGCAGCTTGGTCGGGGGAAGCCTGAACACTGAAGCTTTCTTT	CASSLVGGSLNTEAFF
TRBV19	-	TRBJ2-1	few	TGTGCCAGTAGTATCCCAAGGGGGAGACACCGAAGCAATGAGCAGTTCTTC	CASSIPRGRHRSNEQFF
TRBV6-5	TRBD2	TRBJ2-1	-	TGTGCCAGCAGTTACGATACTAGCGGGGGATCCTACAATGAGCAGTTCTTC	CASSYDTSGGSYNEQFF
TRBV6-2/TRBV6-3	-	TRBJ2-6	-	TGTGCCAGCACCATCCTGCGGAGATCTGGGGCCAACGTCCTGACTTTC	CASTILRRSGANVLTF
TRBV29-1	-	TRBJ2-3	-	TGCAGCGTCCGAGGGGGTCCCGATACGCAGTATTTT	CSVRGGPDTQYF
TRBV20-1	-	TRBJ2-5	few	TGCAGTGCTCCACAGACGCTAGGGGAGACCCAGTACTTC	CSAPQTLGETQYF
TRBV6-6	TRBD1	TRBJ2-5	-	TGTGCCAGCAGCCAGAGGGGGACAGCGAACACCAAAGAGACCCAGTACTTC	CASSQRGTANTKETQYF
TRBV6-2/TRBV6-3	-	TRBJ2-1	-	TGTGCCAGCAGTCCTACGTCTATTGAGCAGTTCTTC	CASSPTSIEQFF
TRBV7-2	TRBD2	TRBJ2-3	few	TGTGCCAGCAGCTTATGGGGCGGGGGGCTCACAGATACGCAGTATTTT	CASSLWGGGLTDTQYF
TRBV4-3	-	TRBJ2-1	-	TGCGCCAGCAGCCACCCGTCCTACAATGAGCAGTTCTTC	CASSHPSYNEQFF
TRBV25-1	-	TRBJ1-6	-	TGTGCCAGCACAAAGGGTCAAGCTAATTCACCCCTCCACTTT	CASTKGQANSPLHF
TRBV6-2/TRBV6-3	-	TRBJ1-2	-	TGTGCCAGCATCGGCCCCTCGCCTAACTATGGCTACACCTTC	CASIGPSPNYGYTF
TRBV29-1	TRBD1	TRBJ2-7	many	TGCAGCGTCGGACAGGGGGCCTACGAGCAGTACTTC	CSVGQGAYEQYF
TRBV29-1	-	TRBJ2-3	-	TGCAGCGGCGACATGGGGACCTTGGGAGATACGCAGTATTTT	CSGDMGTLGDTQYF
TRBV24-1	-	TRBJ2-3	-	TGTGCCACCGGGGGACTAGATACGCAGTATTTT	CATGGLDTQYF
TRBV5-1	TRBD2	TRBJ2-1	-	TGCGCCAGCAGGTCCTCGCTAGCGGGGGCCTACAATGAGCAGTTCTTC	CASRSSLAGAYNEQFF
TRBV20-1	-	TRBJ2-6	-	TGCAGTGCTAGAGTATCAGGGACCGGGGCCAACGTCCTGACTTTC	CSARVSGTGANVLTF
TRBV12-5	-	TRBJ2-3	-	TGTGCTAGTGGTTTGGACAGCGCTAGCACAGATACGCAGTATTTT	CASGLDSASTDTQYF
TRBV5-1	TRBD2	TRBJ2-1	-	TGCGCCAGCAGCTCCTTTGGGGGGGCCTACAATGAGCAGTTCTTC	CASSSFGGAYNEQFF
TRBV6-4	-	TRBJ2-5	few	TGTGCCAGCAGTGACAGGGTGGAAGAAGAGACCCAGTACTTC	CASSDRVEEETQYF
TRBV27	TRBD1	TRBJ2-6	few	TGTGCCAGCAGTTCCGGGACAGAAGTTGTCTCTGGGGCCAACGTCCTGACTTTC	CASSSGTEVVSGANVLTF
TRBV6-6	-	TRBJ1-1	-	TGTGCCAGCAGTTACATTGATGGCGGAGCTTTCTTT	CASSYIDGGAFF
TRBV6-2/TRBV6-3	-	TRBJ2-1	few	TGTGCCAGCAGTTACCCCGGGACTTCCCGGCATGAGCAGTTCTTC	CASSYPGTSRHEQFF
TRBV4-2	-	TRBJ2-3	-	TGTGCCAGCAGCCAACCTCAGGGCGAAGGGACAGATACGCAGTATTTT	CASSQPQGEGTDTQYF
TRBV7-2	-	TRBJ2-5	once	TGTGCCAGCAGCGCCAGACGGGGAGGGGGAGAGACCCAGTACTTC	CASSARRGGGETQYF
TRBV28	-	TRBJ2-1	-	TGTGCCAGCACTAAGACAGGCCAATACAATGAGCAGTTCTTC	CASTKTGQYNEQFF
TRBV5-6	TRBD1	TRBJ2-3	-	TGTGCCAGCAGCTTCTTCCGACAGGGGAGAGGAGATACGCAGTATTTT	CASSFFRQGRGDTQYF
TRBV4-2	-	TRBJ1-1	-	TGTGCCAGCAGTCCCCCTTCGAGCCGCGGAGCTTTCTTT	CASSPPSSRGAFF
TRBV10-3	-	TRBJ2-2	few	TGTGCCATCAGTGAGTCTACGCCCTCGAACACCGGGGAGCTGTTTTTT	CAISESTPSNTGELFF
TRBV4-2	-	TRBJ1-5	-	TGTGCCAGCGCCTATAATGAGAATAGCAATCAGCCCCAGCATTTT	CASAYNENSNQPQHF
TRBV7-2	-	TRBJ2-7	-	TGTGCCAGCAGCTTAGCCGGGCGCGAGTGGTACTTC	CASSLAGREWYF